Shown below are 27 T cell receptor beta chains from a single sample sequenced in a study of CD8 T cells in ankylosing spondylitis. In TCRdb, the 5' RACE reads were re-called with MiXCR into one record per CDR3 protein. The repertoire holds 35,000 to 45,000 distinct CDR3 sequences, with approximately 11% as singletons. Sequenced sample: blood, either unsorted or a sorted T cell fraction (not recorded which). The receptors derive from a male donor with ankylosing spondylitis or in good health (not recorded which).

This clonotype was counted ten times or more. The chain carries TRBV29-1 and TRBJ1-1; no firm D call. CDR3 length: 11 amino acids. Looked up from germline, CDR1 is SQVTM and CDR2 is ANQGSEA. V lost 7 bases, J lost 1 base, and 7 bases lay in between. The CDR3 protein is CSENRNTEAFF. Written as DNA, the CDR3 is TGCAGCGAAAACAGGAACACTGAAGCTTTCTTT.

Ten or more counts support this clonotype. The CDR3 DNA reads TGCAGTGCTAGATTATCCGGGGGATACAATGAGCAGTTCTTC. It specifies CSARLSGGYNEQFF. The chain couples TRBV20-1 to TRBJ2-1, with a possible D match to TRBD2 (6 bases). CDR1 DFQATT and CDR2 SNEGSKA come from the germline V gene (reference sequence). The germline V and J ends were trimmed by 2 bases and 4 bases, with 12 bases remaining between them. This CDR3 region has 14 residues.

There are many counts of this clonotype. The chain uses TRBV6-2 or TRBV6-3 and TRBJ2-7; D might be TRBD1 (6 bases). The V gene's germline CDR1 is MNHEY and CDR2 SVGEGT. Between the trimmed V and J ends, which lost 8 bases and 3 bases, there was a span of 26 bases. This CDR3 comprises 17 residues. DNA of the CDR3: TGTGCCAGCGTCGGCAGCAGAGGGGGTCTTCTTTTCTACGAGCAGTACTTC. This translates into CASVGSRGGLLFYEQYF.

This clonotype was observed at least ten times. This sequence joins TRBV3-1 and TRBJ1-6; weak D call: TRBD1 (6 bases). V was cut by 7 bases and J by 3 bases, with 16 bases left in between. The CDR3 is 16 residues long. The germline CDR1 and CDR2 sequences are LGHDT and YNNKEL (reference sequence). The CDR3 sequence: CASTLKKGVYNSPLHF. In nucleotides, the CDR3 is TGTGCCAGCACCCTAAAAAAGGGGGTCTATAATTCACCCCTCCACTTT.

V is TRBV7-2 and J is TRBJ2-1; TRBD1 agrees at 8 bases. From germline, CDR1 is SGHTA and CDR2 FQGNSA. The CDR3 has 14 residues. Trimming at V came to 4 bases and at J to 7 bases, leaving 6 bases not matched to a gene. Here the CDR3 DNA reads TGTGCCAGCAGCTATGGACAGGGCCTTAATGAGCAGTTCTTC. Translation: CASSYGQGLNEQFF. The entire variable domain, with the rest obtained from reference TRBV7-2 and TRBJ2-1, is as follows: GAGVSQSPSNKVTEKGKDVELRCDPISGHTALYWYRQSLGQGLEFLIYFQGNSAPDKSGLPSDRFSAERTGGSVSTLTIQRTQQEDSAVYLCASSYGQGLNEQFFGPGTRLTVL.

This clonotype showed up many times. The rearrangement joins TRBV5-3 to TRBJ2-1, with 7 bases aligning to TRBD1. TRBV5-3 counts as an open reading frame of uncertain function. This CDR3 comprises 17 residues. Trimming took 0 bases from V and 4 from J; bases not matched to a gene: 10. The CDR3 bases are TGTGCCAGAAGCTTGGCCCTGGACAGGACGACGTACAATGAGCAGTTCTTC. Translating gives CARSLALDRTTYNEQFF.

This clonotype came up many times. This sequence joins TRBV5-1 and TRBJ1-1; D call uncertain. V was pared by 1 base and J by 1 base, with 8 bases between. The CDR3 contains 14 residues. The V gene's germline CDR1 is SGHRS and CDR2 YFSETQ. CDR3 in DNA: TGCGCCAGCAGCTTGACACAGACGAACACTGAAGCTTTCTTT. Its protein product is CASSLTQTNTEAFF.

This clonotype showed up many times. The chain links TRBV20-1 to TRBJ2-2, with D unresolved. V lost 1 base, J lost 3 bases, and 3 bases lay in between. This CDR3 comprises 12 residues. Germline V gene sequence: CDR1 DFQATT, CDR2 SNEGSKA (reference sequence). In DNA, the CDR3 is TGCAGTGCTAGAGTATACACCGGGGAGCTGTTTTTT. Translating gives CSARVYTGELFF.

The table lists this clonotype with many counts. The V call is TRBV3-1, the J call TRBJ2-7; 7 nucleotides align to TRBD2. Trimming took 4 bases from V and 3 from J; bases not matched to a gene: 6. The CDR3 has 14 amino acids. In germline, CDR1 is LGHDT, CDR2 YNNKEL (reference sequence). The CDR3 loop reads CASSPGLGVYEQYF. CDR3 nucleotide sequence: TGTGCCAGCAGCCCTGGACTAGGAGTCTACGAGCAGTACTTC.

A word on this clonotype: A read error may be the cause here, since a much bigger clone is one base away. CDR3 sequence (DNA): TGTGCCAGCAGCCAAAATAGCGCTGCAGGGGCAACGCAGTATTTT. It codes for CASSQNSAAGATQYF. V gene TRBV3-1 combines with J gene TRBJ2-3; D might be TRBD1 (6 bases). This CDR3 has 15 residues. Trimming cost V 2 bases and J 9 bases, with 18 bases left between them. Germline values: CDR1 LGHDT, CDR2 YNNKEL (reference sequence).

This clonotype was found many times. The gene calls are TRBV5-1 and TRBJ2-1; 11 bases are a match to TRBD2. Trimming at V came to 4 bases and at J to 5 bases, leaving 5 bases not matched to a gene. The CDR3 totals 15 residues. The V gene's germline CDR1 is SGHRS and CDR2 YFSETQ. This CDR3 is CASSILAGGDNEQFF. CDR3 DNA sequence: TGCGCCAGCAGCATTCTAGCGGGGGGTGACAATGAGCAGTTCTTC. The complete variable domain, with remaining parts taken from reference TRBV5-1 and TRBJ2-1, reads KAGVTQTPRYLIKTRGQQVTLSCSPISGHRSVSWYQQTPGQGLQFLFEYFSETQRNKGNFPGRFSGRQFSNSRSEMNVSTLELGDSALYLCASSILAGGDNEQFFGPGTRLTVL.

This clonotype occurred many times. The chain uses TRBV7-8 and TRBJ1-1; no clear D. The V gene's germline CDR1 is SGHVS and CDR2 FQNEAQ. Trimming stripped 5 bases from V and 2 bases from J, with 12 bases between. The CDR3 consists of 14 residues. CDR3 protein: CASSPRTQNTEAFF. The CDR3 DNA reads TGTGCCAGCAGCCCCCGGACGCAAAACACTGAAGCTTTCTTT.

This clonotype has only a few counts. V usage is TRBV5-5 and J usage is TRBJ2-1, with a tentative D call TRBD2 (7 bases). CDR1 is SGHKS, CDR2 YYEKEE, per germline (reference sequence). This CDR3 is 17 amino acids long. V lost 0 bases and J 0 bases, leaving 13 bases between the germline ends. The DNA for the CDR3 is TGTGCCAGCAGCTTGGCGGGGGGCCCTAGCTCCTACAATGAGCAGTTCTTC. It is translated as CASSLAGGPSSYNEQFF.

The rearrangement uses TRBV7-2 and TRBJ2-7; TRBD2 matches at 7 bases. CDR1 is SGHTA, CDR2 FQGNSA, per germline. CDR3 length equals 14 residues. Trimming took 5 bases from V and 3 from J; bases not matched to a gene: 7. CDR3 amino acids: CASSLGGGGYEQYF. The CDR3 DNA reads TGTGCCAGCAGCCTAGGAGGCGGGGGCTACGAGCAGTACTTC.

This clonotype appeared many times. V is TRBV7-6 and J is TRBJ2-1; D gene unclear. The CDR3 has 17 amino acids. The germline gives CDR1 SGHVS, CDR2 FNYEAQ. V was pared by 3 bases and J by 1 base, with 16 bases between. The CDR3 reads CASSFHGIIGSYNEQFF. The CDR3 DNA sequence: TGTGCCAGCAGCTTTCATGGAATTATTGGTTCCTACAATGAGCAGTTCTTC.

This clonotype was recorded at least ten times. This chain connects TRBV3-1 to TRBJ1-2; D ambiguous. Germline V gene lookup returns CDR1 LGHDT and CDR2 YNNKEL (reference sequence). V shed 1 base and J shed 2 bases, with 11 bases lying between them. This CDR3 contains 15 residues. The CDR3 protein is CASSQVQGGNYGYTF. The CDR3 bases are TGTGCCAGCAGCCAAGTCCAAGGAGGAAACTATGGCTACACCTTC.

This clonotype was seen repeatedly, ten times or more. The chain joins TRBV20-1 to TRBJ1-2; TRBD1 might be the D (6 bases). Germline loops: CDR1 DFQATT, CDR2 SNEGSKA (reference sequence). V lost 4 bases to trimming and J lost 9 bases, with 15 bases between them. The CDR3 is 12 amino acids. CDR3 DNA sequence: TGCAGTGCTACATCCGGGACACTGAGCTACACCTTC. Its translation is CSATSGTLSYTF.

At least ten counts were recorded for this clonotype. The J gene is TRBJ2-3, the V gene TRBV28; D unclear. CDR1 MDHEN and CDR2 SYDVKM come from the germline V gene. Deletions cut 8 bases from V and 0 bases from J, with 6 bases between. This CDR3 comprises 12 residues. CDR3 nucleotides: TGTGCCAGCGTAGCTAGCACAGATACGCAGTATTTT. It yields the protein CASVASTDTQYF.

This clonotype was counted only a few times. This rearrangement joins TRBV7-2 to TRBJ1-4, with 9 nucleotides matching TRBD1. The CDR3 has 15 residues. Trimming at V came to 1 base and at J to 10 bases, leaving 7 bases not matched to a gene. Germline CDR1 SGHTA, CDR2 FQGNSA. The CDR3 DNA is TGTGCCAGCAGCTTAGATCTTAGGACAGGGGTAAAACTGTTTTTT. Its protein is CASSLDLRTGVKLFF.

This clonotype has at least ten counts. A read error is likely, as this CDR3 ends without the conserved phenylalanine or tryptophan. No DNA is shown, since the ends of the CDR3 on it are uncertain; the CDR3 is the one TCRdb lists. The chain is built from TRBV12-3 or TRBV12-4 and TRBJ1-3; the D call of TRBD1 is as the table states it, not checked on the DNA. With termini counted, the CDR3 has 11 amino acids. The CDR3: CASSFLRDRVY.

This clonotype has just a few counts. The V gene is TRBV18, the J gene TRBJ2-5; a possible D gene is TRBD1 (5 bases). Germline V gene data show CDR1 as KGHSH and CDR2 as LQKENI. This CDR3 has 14 amino acids. Trimming cost V 2 bases and J 2 bases, with 9 bases left between them. The CDR3 loop reads CASSPIRQQETQYF. The CDR3, as DNA: TGTGCCAGCTCACCAATAAGACAGCAAGAGACCCAGTACTTC.

Many counts were recorded for this clonotype. The chain is built from TRBV5-6 and TRBJ1-6, with D maybe TRBD1 (5 bases). This CDR3 contains 16 residues. The germline V gene encodes CDR1 SGHDT and CDR2 YYEEEE. The V and J ends lost 4 bases and 0 bases respectively, with 11 bases between them. CDR3 residues: CASSPGYRSYNSPLHF. CDR3 DNA sequence: TGTGCCAGCAGCCCAGGGTATCGCTCCTATAATTCACCCCTCCACTTT.

The genes are TRBV29-1 and TRBJ1-4, with unresolved D. The CDR3 has 10 residues. CDR1 and CDR2 (germline): SQVTM, ANQGSEA. V was trimmed by 4 bases and J by 8 bases, leaving 5 bases between them. DNA of the CDR3: TGCAGCGTTGCAGAAGAAAAACTGTTTTTT. Its protein is CSVAEEKLFF.

By sample fraction, this clonotype is medium-sized (0.01 to 0.1%). The CDR3 bases are TGCGCCAGCAGCTTGGCCGGGGACGGCGAGCAGTACTTC. It yields the protein CASSLAGDGEQYF. The rearrangement uses TRBV5-1 and TRBJ2-7; the D gene could be TRBD1 or TRBD2 (5 bases each). Trimming took 0 bases from V and 6 from J, leaving 10 bases between them. The length of the CDR3 is 13 residues. In germline, CDR1 is SGHRS, CDR2 YFSETQ.

In this sample, this clonotype turned up many times. V usage is TRBV27 and J usage is TRBJ2-7; TRBD2 matches 7 bases. CDR3 size: 13 residues. Germline CDR1 and CDR2: MNHEY and SMNVEV (reference sequence). V shed 8 bases and J 3 bases; nucleotides not matched to a gene: 7. The CDR3 loop is CASGWTRGYEQYF. In nucleotides, the CDR3 is TGTGCCAGCGGCTGGACTAGAGGCTACGAGCAGTACTTC.

CDR3 in amino acids: CASCPSFRSGGGTDTQYF. The CDR3 nucleotides read TGTGCCTCCTGCCCCTCCTTCCGCTCTGGCGGGGGCACAGATACGCAGTATTTT. The chain employs TRBV3-1 and TRBJ2-3; the D gene is possibly TRBD2 (6 bases). CDR3 length: 18 amino acids. Trimming cost V 11 bases and J 1 base, with 28 bases left between them. The germline V gene has CDR1 LGHDT and CDR2 YNNKEL (reference sequence).

This clonotype has just one count. A much bigger clone sits one base away, suggesting this may be a read error. The chain's CDR3 is CASSPGRTIWGEQFF. The CDR3, as DNA: TGTGCCAGCTCACCAGGCAGGACTATTTGGGGTGAGCAGTTCTTC. J is TRBJ2-1 and V is TRBV18, with D possibly matching TRBD2 (6 bases). The CDR3 totals 15 residues. Trimming took 2 bases from V and 9 from J, leaving 17 bases between them. Germline lookup yields CDR1 KGHSH and CDR2 LQKENI.